These 9 T cell receptor beta chains were sequenced from one sample in a study of T cell responses to AZD1222 COVID-19 vaccine. Sequencing used immunoSEQ multiplex PCR; TCRdb keeps in-frame clones, though not all of them. The profile shows over 110,000 clones, more than 85% of them singletons. Source: peripheral blood, taken on day 0 of AZD1222 vaccination. The source is an adult in good health.

V gene TRBV3-1 (or the pseudogene TRBV3-2) combines with J gene TRBJ2-2, with TRBD1 matching 8 bases. V was clipped by 5 bases and J by 5 bases; unmatched bases: 4. CDR3 length: 14 residues. The germline V gene encodes CDR1 LGHDT and CDR2 YNNKEL (reference sequence). CDR3 nucleotides: TGTGCCAGCAGCTGGACAGGGAGGACCGGGGAGCTGTTTTTT. The encoded protein is CASSWTGRTGELFF.

The V and J genes are TRBV25-1 and TRBJ1-1; 7 bases agree with TRBD1. J gave up 4 bases and V 6 bases, and 8 bases lay outside the gene matches. Germline CDR1 is MGHDK and CDR2 is SYGVNS. The CDR3 length is 14 residues. In nucleotides, the CDR3 is TGTGCCAGCAGGACCGACAGGGCTGGCACTGAAGCTTTCTTT. The encoded protein is CASRTDRAGTEAFF.

J is TRBJ1-2 and V is TRBV6-5; the match to TRBD1 covers 8 bases. Germline CDR1 reads MNHEY; CDR2 reads SVGAGI. V lost 0 bases to trimming and J lost 8 bases; unmatched junction nucleotides: 5. The CDR3 is 14 amino acids. The CDR3: CASSYSRGLGGYTF. For the CDR3, the DNA is TGTGCCAGCAGTTACTCCAGGGGGCTGGGGGGCTACACCTTC.

This rearrangement joins TRBV18 to TRBJ1-2; 8 nucleotides match TRBD1. CDR3 length: 13 amino acids. After removal of 3 bases from V and 6 bases from J, the junction contained 3 bases not matched to a gene. CDR1 and CDR2 from the germline V gene are KGHSH and LQKENI. The CDR3 nucleotides read TGTGCCAGCTCACCGGACAGGGTGCATGGCTACACCTTC. Protein product: CASSPDRVHGYTF.

The rearrangement joins TRBV7-2 to TRBJ1-2; the D gene is possibly TRBD1 (5 bases). Looked up from germline, CDR1 is SGHTA and CDR2 is FQGNSA. V lost 6 bases and J 5 bases, leaving 16 bases between the germline ends. This CDR3 spans 14 amino acids. CDR3 coding DNA: TGTGCCAGCAGTCCGGGGCGCATGAAATATGGCTACACCTTC. Translating it yields CASSPGRMKYGYTF.

The chain employs TRBV6-5 and TRBJ1-2; 8 bases are a match to TRBD1. The V and J ends lost 6 bases and 12 bases, in that order; junction bases with no gene match: 12. This CDR3 comprises 13 residues. Germline CDR1 reads MNHEY; CDR2 reads SVGAGI. This CDR3 is CASRLEIQGADTF. CDR3 sequence (DNA): TGTGCCAGCAGACTAGAGATTCAGGGGGCGGACACCTTC.

This clone appeared once. The chain is built from TRBV18 and TRBJ1-2; possibly TRBD1 for D (5 bases). Per the germline V gene, CDR1 is KGHSH and CDR2 is LQKENI. The length of the CDR3 is 14 residues. Trimming stripped 2 bases from V and 3 bases from J, with 10 bases between. The CDR3 protein is CASSPRGADYGYTF. The CDR3 DNA is TGTGCCAGCTCACCAAGAGGGGCGGACTATGGCTACACCTTC.

The V and J genes are TRBV20-1 and TRBJ2-3; D uncertain. V was clipped by 6 bases and J by 6 bases, with 10 bases between them. Germline CDR1 and CDR2: DFQATT and SNEGSKA (reference sequence). The CDR3 is made up of 11 amino acids. In DNA, the CDR3 is TGCAGTGCCGGCCCCAGGGATACGCAGTATTTT. It encodes CSAGPRDTQYF.

The V call is TRBV29-1, the J call TRBJ2-3, with TRBD2 matching over 14 bases. CDR1 and CDR2 (germline): SQVTM, ANQGSEA. J was trimmed by 5 bases and V by 6 bases; bases with no gene match: 7. This CDR3 comprises 15 residues. This CDR3 reads CSVGTSGSPGDTQYF. As DNA, the CDR3 is TGCAGCGTGGGGACTAGCGGGAGTCCGGGAGATACGCAGTATTTT.